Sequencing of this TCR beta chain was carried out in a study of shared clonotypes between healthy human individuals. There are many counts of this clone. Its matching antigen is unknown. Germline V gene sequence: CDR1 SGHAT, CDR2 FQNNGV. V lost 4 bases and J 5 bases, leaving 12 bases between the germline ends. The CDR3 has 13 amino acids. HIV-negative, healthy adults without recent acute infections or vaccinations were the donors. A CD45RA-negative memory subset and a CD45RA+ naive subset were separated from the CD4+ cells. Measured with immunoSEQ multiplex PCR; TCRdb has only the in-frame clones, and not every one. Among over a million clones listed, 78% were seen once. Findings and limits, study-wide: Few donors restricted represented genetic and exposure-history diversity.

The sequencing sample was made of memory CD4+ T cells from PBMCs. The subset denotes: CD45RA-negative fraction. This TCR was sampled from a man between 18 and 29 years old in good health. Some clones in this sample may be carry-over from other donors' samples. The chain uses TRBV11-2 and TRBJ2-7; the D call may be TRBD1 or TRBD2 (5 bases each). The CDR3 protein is CASSSPGDHEQYF. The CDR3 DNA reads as TGTGCCAGCAGCTCGCCCGGGGACCACGAGCAGTACTTC.